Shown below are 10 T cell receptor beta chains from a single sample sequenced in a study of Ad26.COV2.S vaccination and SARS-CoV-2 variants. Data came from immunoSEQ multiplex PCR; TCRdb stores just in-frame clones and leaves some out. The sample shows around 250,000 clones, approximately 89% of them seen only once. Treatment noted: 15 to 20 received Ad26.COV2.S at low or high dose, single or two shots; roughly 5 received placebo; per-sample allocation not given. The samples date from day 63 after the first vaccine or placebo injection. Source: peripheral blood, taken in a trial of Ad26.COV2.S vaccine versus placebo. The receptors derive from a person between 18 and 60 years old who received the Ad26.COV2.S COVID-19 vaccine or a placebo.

In DNA, the CDR3 is TGTGCCACCAGCTACGTGTTAGGGGGCGTTGGTTCAGGGCAGTACTTC. This translates into CATSYVLGGVGSGQYF. The chain uses TRBV15 and TRBJ2-7, with 7 bases matching TRBD1. V dropped 5 bases and J dropped 9; count of bases not matched to a gene: 19. Germline loops: CDR1 LNHNV, CDR2 YYDKDF (reference sequence). The CDR3 has 16 amino acids.

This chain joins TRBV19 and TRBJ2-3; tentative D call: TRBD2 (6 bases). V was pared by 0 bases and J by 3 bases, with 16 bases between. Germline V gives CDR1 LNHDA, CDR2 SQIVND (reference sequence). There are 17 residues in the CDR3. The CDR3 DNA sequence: TGTGCCAGTAGTATAGATCGGGCGGGATGGAGTACAGATACGCAGTATTTT. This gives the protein CASSIDRAGWSTDTQYF.

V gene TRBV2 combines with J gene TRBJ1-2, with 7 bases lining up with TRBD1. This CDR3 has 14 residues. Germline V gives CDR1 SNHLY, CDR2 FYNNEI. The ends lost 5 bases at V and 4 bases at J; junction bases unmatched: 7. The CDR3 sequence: CASSQIGQAYGYTF. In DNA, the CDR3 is TGTGCCAGCAGTCAAATAGGACAGGCCTATGGCTACACCTTC. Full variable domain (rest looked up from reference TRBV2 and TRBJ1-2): EPEVTQTPSHQVTQMGQEVILRCVPISNHLYFYWYRQILGQKVEFLVSFYNNEISEKSEIFDDQFSVERPDGSNFTLKIRSTKLEDSAMYFCASSQIGQAYGYTFGSGTRLTVV.

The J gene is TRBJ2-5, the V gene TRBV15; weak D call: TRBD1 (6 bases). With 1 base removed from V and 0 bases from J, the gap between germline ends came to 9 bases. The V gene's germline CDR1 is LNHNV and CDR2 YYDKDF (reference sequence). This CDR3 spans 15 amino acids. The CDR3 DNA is TGTGCCACCAGCAGAGCCCCAGGGGACCAAGAGACCCAGTACTTC. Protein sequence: CATSRAPGDQETQYF. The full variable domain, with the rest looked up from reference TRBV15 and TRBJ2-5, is DAMVIQNPRYQVTQFGKPVTLSCSQTLNHNVMYWYQQKSSQAPKLLFHYYDKDFNNEADTPDNFQSRRPNTSFCFLDIRSPGLGDTAMYLCATSRAPGDQETQYFGPGTRLLVL.

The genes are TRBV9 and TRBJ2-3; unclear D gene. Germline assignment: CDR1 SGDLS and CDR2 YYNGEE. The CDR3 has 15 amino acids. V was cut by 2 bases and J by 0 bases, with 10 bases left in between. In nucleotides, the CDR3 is TGTGCCAGCAGCGTCGGCATACTTAGCACAGATACGCAGTATTTT. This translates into CASSVGILSTDTQYF.

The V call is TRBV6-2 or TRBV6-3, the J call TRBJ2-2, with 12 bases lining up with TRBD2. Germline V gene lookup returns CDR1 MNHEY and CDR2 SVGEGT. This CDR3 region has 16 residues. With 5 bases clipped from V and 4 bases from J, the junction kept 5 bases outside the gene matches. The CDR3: CASSRRLAGATGELFF. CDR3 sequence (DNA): TGTGCCAGCAGTCGCAGACTAGCGGGGGCCACCGGGGAGCTGTTTTTT.

CDR3 in amino acids: CASSWASGQETQYF. In nucleotides, the CDR3 is TGTGCCAGCAGCTGGGCTAGCGGCCAAGAGACCCAGTACTTC. This chain joins TRBV11-1 and TRBJ2-5, with TRBD2 matching 7 bases. This CDR3 is 14 amino acids long. Losses at the gene ends were 4 bases for V and 1 base for J; bases not matched to a gene: 3. Germline V CDR1 and CDR2: SGHAT, FQDESV (reference sequence).

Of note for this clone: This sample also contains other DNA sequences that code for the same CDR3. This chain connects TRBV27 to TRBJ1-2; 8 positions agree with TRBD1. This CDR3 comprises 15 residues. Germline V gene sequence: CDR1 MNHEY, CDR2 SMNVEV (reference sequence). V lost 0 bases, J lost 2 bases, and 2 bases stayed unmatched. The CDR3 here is CASSLSRTGNYGYTF. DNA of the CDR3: TGTGCCAGCAGTTTATCCCGGACAGGGAACTATGGCTACACCTTC.

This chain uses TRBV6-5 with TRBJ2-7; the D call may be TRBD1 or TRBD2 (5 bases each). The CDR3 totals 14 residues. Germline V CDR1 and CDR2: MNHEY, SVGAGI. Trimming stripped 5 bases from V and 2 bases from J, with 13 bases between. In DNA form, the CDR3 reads TGTGCCAGCAGTCCGGGACCGAGTACCTACGAGCAGTACTTC. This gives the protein CASSPGPSTYEQYF.

The CDR3 sequence is CASSLSGASPLHF. CDR3 bases: TGCGCCAGCAGCTTGAGCGGGGCTTCACCCCTCCACTTT. The V gene is TRBV5-1, the J gene TRBJ1-6, with D possibly matching TRBD1 (5 bases). Germline V gene lookup returns CDR1 SGHRS and CDR2 YFSETQ. The V and J ends lost 1 base and 9 bases respectively, with 8 bases between them. The CDR3 length is 13 residues.